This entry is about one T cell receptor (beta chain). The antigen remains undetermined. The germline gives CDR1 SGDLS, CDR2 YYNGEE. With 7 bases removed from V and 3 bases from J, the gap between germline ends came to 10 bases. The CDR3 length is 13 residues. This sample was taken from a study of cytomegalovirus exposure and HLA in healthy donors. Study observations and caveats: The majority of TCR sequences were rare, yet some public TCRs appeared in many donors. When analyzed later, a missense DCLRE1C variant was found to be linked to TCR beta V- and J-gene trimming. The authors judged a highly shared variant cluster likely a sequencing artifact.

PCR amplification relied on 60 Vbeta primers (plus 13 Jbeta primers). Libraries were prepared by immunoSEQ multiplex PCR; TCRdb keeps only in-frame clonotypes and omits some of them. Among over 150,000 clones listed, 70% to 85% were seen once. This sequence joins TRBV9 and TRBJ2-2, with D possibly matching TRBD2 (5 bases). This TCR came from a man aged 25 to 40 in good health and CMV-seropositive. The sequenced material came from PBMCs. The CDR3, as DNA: TGTGCCAGCCGGGGTTCCGACACCGGGGAGCTGTTTTTT. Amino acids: CASRGSDTGELFF.